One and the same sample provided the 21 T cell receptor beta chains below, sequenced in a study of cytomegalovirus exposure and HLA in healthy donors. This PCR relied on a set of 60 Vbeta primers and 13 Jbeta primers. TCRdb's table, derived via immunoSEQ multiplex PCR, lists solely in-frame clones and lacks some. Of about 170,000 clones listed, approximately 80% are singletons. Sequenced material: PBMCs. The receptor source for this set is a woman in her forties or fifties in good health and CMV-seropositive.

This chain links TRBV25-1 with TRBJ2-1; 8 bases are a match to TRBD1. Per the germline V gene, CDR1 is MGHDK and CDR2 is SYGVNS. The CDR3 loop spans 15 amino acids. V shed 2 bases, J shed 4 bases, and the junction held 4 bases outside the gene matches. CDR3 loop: CASSELDRAYNEQFF. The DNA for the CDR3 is TGTGCCAGCAGTGAACTGGACAGGGCTTACAATGAGCAGTTCTTC.

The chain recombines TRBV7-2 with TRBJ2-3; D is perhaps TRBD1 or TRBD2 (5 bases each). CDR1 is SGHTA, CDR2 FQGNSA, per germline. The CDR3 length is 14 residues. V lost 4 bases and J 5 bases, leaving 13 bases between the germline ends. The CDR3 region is CASSSASREDTQYF. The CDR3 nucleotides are TGTGCCAGCAGCTCAGCTAGCAGGGAAGATACGCAGTATTTT.

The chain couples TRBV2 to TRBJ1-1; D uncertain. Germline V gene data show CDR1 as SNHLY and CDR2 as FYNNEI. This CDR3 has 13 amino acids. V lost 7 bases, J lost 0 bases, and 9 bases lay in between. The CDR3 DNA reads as TGTGCCAGCATGCGAGATATGAACACTGAAGCTTTCTTT. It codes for CASMRDMNTEAFF.

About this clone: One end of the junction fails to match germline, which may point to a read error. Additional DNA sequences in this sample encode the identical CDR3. CDR3 region: CASSMGAGEYPLNEKLFF. CDR3 nucleotide sequence: TGTGCCAGCAGTATGGGGGCAGGGGAGTATCCCTTGAATGAAAAACTGTTTTTT. V is TRBV19 and J is TRBJ1-4; TRBD1 is a possible D gene (6 bases). The V gene's germline CDR1 is LNHDA and CDR2 SQIVND (reference sequence). The CDR3 is made up of 18 amino acids.

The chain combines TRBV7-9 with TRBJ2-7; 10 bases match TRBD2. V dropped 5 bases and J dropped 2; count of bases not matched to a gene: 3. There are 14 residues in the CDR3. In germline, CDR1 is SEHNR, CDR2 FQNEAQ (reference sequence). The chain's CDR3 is CASSPSGSTYEQYF. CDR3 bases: TGTGCCAGCAGCCCTAGCGGGAGCACCTACGAGCAGTACTTC.

The CDR3 sequence is CAISERERNEAFF. The CDR3 region has the DNA TGTGCCATCAGTGAACGGGAGCGGAATGAAGCTTTCTTT. V gene TRBV10-3 combines with J gene TRBJ1-1; D unclear. Deletions cut 3 bases from V and 7 bases from J, with 12 bases between. The CDR3 runs 13 residues. Per germline, CDR1 ENHRY and CDR2 SYGVKD.

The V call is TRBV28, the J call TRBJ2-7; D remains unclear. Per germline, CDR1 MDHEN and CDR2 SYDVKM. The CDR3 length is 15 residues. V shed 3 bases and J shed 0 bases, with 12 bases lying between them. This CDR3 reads CASSLTAAHSYEQYF. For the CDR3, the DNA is TGTGCCAGCAGTTTGACGGCGGCTCACTCCTACGAGCAGTACTTC.

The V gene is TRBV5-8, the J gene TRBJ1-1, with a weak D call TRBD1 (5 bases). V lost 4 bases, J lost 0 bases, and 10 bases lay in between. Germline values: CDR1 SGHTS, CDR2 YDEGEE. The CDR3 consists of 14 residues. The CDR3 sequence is CASSIRQMNTEAFF. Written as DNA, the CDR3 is TGTGCCAGCAGCATACGACAGATGAACACTGAAGCTTTCTTT.

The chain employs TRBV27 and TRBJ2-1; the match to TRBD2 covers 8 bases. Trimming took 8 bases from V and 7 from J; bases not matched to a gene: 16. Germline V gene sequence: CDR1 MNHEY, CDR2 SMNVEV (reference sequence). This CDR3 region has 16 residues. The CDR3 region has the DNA TGTGCCAGCCGGGTCAGCGGGAGTACGGGGTTAAATGAGCAGTTCTTC. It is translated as CASRVSGSTGLNEQFF.

The CDR3 spells CASTTRRDNSPLHF. The CDR3 coding sequence is TGTGCCAGCACCACACGGAGGGATAATTCACCCCTCCACTTT. V is TRBV6-5 and J is TRBJ1-6; D remains unclear. Trimming left V 7 bases short and J 5 bases short, with 12 bases between. Per germline, CDR1 MNHEY and CDR2 SVGAGI. The CDR3 sequence is 14 residues long.

The CDR3 region is CAIRQGFYGYTF. The DNA of the CDR3 is TGTGCCATACGACAGGGGTTCTATGGCTACACCTTC. The V gene is TRBV6-5, the J gene TRBJ1-2; 8 nucleotides match TRBD1. Looked up from germline, CDR1 is MNHEY and CDR2 is SVGAGI. The junction had 5 bases not matched to a gene; V was cut back by 10 bases and J by 4 bases. This CDR3 contains 12 residues.

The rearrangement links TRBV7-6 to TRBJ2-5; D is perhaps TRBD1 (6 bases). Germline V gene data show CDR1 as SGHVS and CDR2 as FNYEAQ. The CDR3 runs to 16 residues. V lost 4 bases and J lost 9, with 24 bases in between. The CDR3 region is CASSSASGAGLTAQYF. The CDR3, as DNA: TGTGCCAGCAGCTCGGCGTCAGGGGCGGGTCTTACGGCCCAGTACTTC.

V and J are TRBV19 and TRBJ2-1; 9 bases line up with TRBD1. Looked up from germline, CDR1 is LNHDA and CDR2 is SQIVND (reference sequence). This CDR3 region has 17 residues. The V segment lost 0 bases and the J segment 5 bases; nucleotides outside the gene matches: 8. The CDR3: CASSIDLPQGAHNEQFF. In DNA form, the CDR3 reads TGTGCCAGTAGTATAGATCTCCCACAGGGGGCGCACAATGAGCAGTTCTTC.

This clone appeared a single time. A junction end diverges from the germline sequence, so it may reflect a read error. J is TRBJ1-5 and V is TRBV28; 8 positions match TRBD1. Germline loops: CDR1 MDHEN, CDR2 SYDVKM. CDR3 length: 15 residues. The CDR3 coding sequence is TGTGCCGGCAGTCTCACAGGGGGAAGAAGTCAGCCCCAGCATTTT. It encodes CAGSLTGGRSQPQHF.

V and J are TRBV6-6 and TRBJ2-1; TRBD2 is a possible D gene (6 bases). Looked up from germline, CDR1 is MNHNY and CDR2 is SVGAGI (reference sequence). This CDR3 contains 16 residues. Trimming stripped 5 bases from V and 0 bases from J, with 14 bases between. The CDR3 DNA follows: TGTGCCAGCAGTCCCCGGGGGACTCGCTCCTACAATGAGCAGTTCTTC. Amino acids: CASSPRGTRSYNEQFF.

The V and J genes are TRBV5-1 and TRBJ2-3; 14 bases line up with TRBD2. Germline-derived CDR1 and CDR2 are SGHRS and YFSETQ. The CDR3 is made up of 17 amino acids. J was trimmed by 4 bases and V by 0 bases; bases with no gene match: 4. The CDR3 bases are TGCGCCAGCAGCTTGGGTCGACTAGCGGGGGGGGCAGATACGCAGTATTTT. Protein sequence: CASSLGRLAGGADTQYF. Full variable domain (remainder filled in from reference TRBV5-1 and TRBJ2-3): KAGVTQTPRYLIKTRGQQVTLSCSPISGHRSVSWYQQTPGQGLQFLFEYFSETQRNKGNFPGRFSGRQFSNSRSEMNVSTLELGDSALYLCASSLGRLAGGADTQYFGPGTRLTVL.

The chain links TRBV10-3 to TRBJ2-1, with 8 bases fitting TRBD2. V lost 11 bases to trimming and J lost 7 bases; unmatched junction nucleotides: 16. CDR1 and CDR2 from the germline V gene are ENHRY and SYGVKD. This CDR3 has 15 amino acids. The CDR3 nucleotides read TGTGCCTCGCTCCCTACTAGCGGACAATCGAATGAGCAGTTCTTC. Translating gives CASLPTSGQSNEQFF.

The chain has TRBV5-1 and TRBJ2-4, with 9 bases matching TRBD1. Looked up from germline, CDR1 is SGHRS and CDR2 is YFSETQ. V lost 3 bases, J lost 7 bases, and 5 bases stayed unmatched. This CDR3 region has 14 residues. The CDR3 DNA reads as TGCGCCAGCAGCTCTACAGGGGGCGGGAACATTCAGTACTTC. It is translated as CASSSTGGGNIQYF.

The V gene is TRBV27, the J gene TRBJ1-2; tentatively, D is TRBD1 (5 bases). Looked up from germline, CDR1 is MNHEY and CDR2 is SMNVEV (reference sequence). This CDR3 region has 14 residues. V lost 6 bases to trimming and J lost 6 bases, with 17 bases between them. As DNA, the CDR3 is TGTGCCAGCAGCCCCTCGGGCAGGGCGGATGGCTACACCTTC. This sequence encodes CASSPSGRADGYTF.

The CDR3 loop reads CASSLATGLNYGYTF. The CDR3 nucleotides read TGTGCCAGCAGCTTAGCGACAGGCCTAAACTATGGCTACACCTTC. The V and J genes are TRBV7-6 and TRBJ1-2; maybe TRBD1 (6 bases). Germline V gives CDR1 SGHVS, CDR2 FNYEAQ. V lost 0 bases, J lost 2 bases, and 10 bases lay in between. The CDR3 consists of 15 residues.

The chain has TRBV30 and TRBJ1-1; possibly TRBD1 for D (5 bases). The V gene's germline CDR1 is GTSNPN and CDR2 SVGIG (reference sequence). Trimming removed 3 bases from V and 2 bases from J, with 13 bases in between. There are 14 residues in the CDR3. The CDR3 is CAWSWGRENTEAFF. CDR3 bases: TGTGCCTGGAGCTGGGGCAGGGAAAACACTGAAGCTTTCTTT.